Listed below are T cell receptor beta chains from one sample, sequenced in a study of Tregs in tolerant kidney transplant recipients. Libraries were prepared by immunoSEQ multiplex PCR; TCRdb keeps only in-frame clonotypes and omits some of them. Altogether about 90,000 clones are present, roughly 93% being singletons, with the ten largest covering more than 1.5%. Specimen: CD4+ T cells from blood (PBMCs), collected 12 months after the transplant. Every receptor here comes from a human patient who received a combined kidney and bone marrow transplant. Some of these T cells may belong to the graft donor. CDR3s include the opening cysteine and the closing phenylalanine or tryptophan. The order of the fields is D gene, J gene, clone size, CDR3 length, V gene, CDR3 protein, CDR3 DNA. The D gene is left open where the match is weak. Where a row states a size, it is once, few, many or the class of an expanded clone; other rows omit it.

d_gene: TRBD2; j_gene: TRBJ2-2; abundance: -; len: 16; v_gene: TRBV10-3; CDR3aa: CAISAAGGGKFGELFF; CDR3nt: TGTGCCATCAGTGCTGCGGGAGGGGGCAAGTTCGGGGAGCTGTTTTTT
d_gene: -; j_gene: TRBJ1-1; abundance: once; len: 16; v_gene: TRBV5-5; CDR3aa: CASANPGGVDNTEAFF; CDR3nt: TGTGCCAGCGCAAATCCCGGGGGTGTCGATAACACTGAAGCTTTCTTT
d_gene: TRBD2; j_gene: TRBJ2-3; abundance: -; len: 15; v_gene: TRBV28; CDR3aa: CASSLSGRPKDTQYF; CDR3nt: TGTGCCAGCAGTTTGAGCGGGAGGCCTAAAGATACGCAGTATTTT
d_gene: -; j_gene: TRBJ2-3; abundance: -; len: 15; v_gene: TRBV11-3; CDR3aa: CASSLRTSLTDTQYF; CDR3nt: TGTGCCAGCAGCCTTCGGACTTCCCTCACAGATACGCAGTATTTT
d_gene: -; j_gene: TRBJ2-5; abundance: -; len: 14; v_gene: TRBV5-5; CDR3aa: CASSLLRGQETQYF; CDR3nt: TGTGCCAGCAGCTTGTTGAGGGGGCAAGAGACCCAGTACTTC
d_gene: -; j_gene: TRBJ1-2; abundance: -; len: 14; v_gene: TRBV14; CDR3aa: CASSQRSSTGGYTF; CDR3nt: TGTGCCAGCAGCCAACGTAGCTCCACGGGGGGCTACACCTTC
d_gene: -; j_gene: TRBJ2-3; abundance: -; len: 14; v_gene: TRBV5-1; CDR3aa: CASSLVPSPDTQYF; CDR3nt: TGCGCCAGCAGCTTGGTGCCGAGCCCAGATACGCAGTATTTT
d_gene: TRBD1; j_gene: TRBJ2-3; abundance: -; len: 15; v_gene: TRBV9; CDR3aa: CASSPRTGGTDTQYF; CDR3nt: TGTGCCAGCAGCCCCCGGACAGGGGGCACAGATACGCAGTATTTT
d_gene: TRBD1; j_gene: TRBJ2-1; abundance: -; len: 16; v_gene: TRBV18; CDR3aa: CASSPPNGRGQGEQFF; CDR3nt: TGTGCCAGCTCACCACCGAATGGCAGGGGGCAAGGTGAGCAGTTCTTC
d_gene: -; j_gene: TRBJ1-3; abundance: -; len: 14; v_gene: TRBV30; CDR3aa: CAWSVGRSGNTIYF; CDR3nt: TGTGCCTGGAGTGTTGGCCGCTCTGGAAACACCATATATTTT
d_gene: -; j_gene: TRBJ2-3; abundance: -; len: 15; v_gene: TRBV6-5; CDR3aa: CASSYLRASGDTQYF; CDR3nt: TGTGCCAGCAGTTACTTGCGGGCATCCGGAGATACGCAGTATTTT
d_gene: -; j_gene: TRBJ1-2; abundance: -; len: 13; v_gene: TRBV4-2; CDR3aa: CASSQDLDYGYTF; CDR3nt: TGTGCCAGCAGCCAAGATCTAGATTATGGCTACACCTTC
d_gene: -; j_gene: TRBJ1-4; abundance: -; len: 13; v_gene: TRBV5-1; CDR3aa: CASSLVANEKLFF; CDR3nt: TGCGCCAGCAGCTTGGTAGCTAATGAAAAACTGTTTTTT
d_gene: -; j_gene: TRBJ1-3; abundance: -; len: 17; v_gene: TRBV9; CDR3aa: CASSVSGDYSSGNTIYF; CDR3nt: TGTGCCAGCAGCGTATCGGGTGATTATTCCTCTGGAAACACCATATATTTT
d_gene: -; j_gene: TRBJ2-2; abundance: -; len: 14; v_gene: TRBV9; CDR3aa: CASSTGGNTEELFF; CDR3nt: TGTGCCAGCAGCACTGGGGGGAACACCGAGGAGCTGTTTTTT
d_gene: -; j_gene: TRBJ1-6; abundance: -; len: 23; v_gene: TRBV21-1; CDR3aa: CASSKLVSRRDRGVSSYNSPLHF; CDR3nt: TGTGCCAGCAGCAAACTGGTGTCCCGGCGGGACAGGGGGGTCAGCTCCTATAATTCCCCCCTCCACTTT
d_gene: TRBD1; j_gene: TRBJ2-3; abundance: -; len: 18; v_gene: TRBV29-1; CDR3aa: CSVAKLRGTGSRADTQYF; CDR3nt: TGCAGCGTTGCCAAACTACGAGGGACAGGGTCTCGCGCAGATACGCAGTATTTT
d_gene: -; j_gene: TRBJ1-5; abundance: -; len: 16; v_gene: TRBV15; CDR3aa: CATSRVRYSSNQPQHF; CDR3nt: TGTGCCACCAGCAGAGTGCGGTATTCTAGCAATCAGCCCCAGCATTTT
d_gene: -; j_gene: TRBJ2-3; abundance: -; len: 13; v_gene: TRBV5-4; CDR3aa: CASSLASGDTQYF; CDR3nt: TGTGCCAGCAGCTTGGCCTCCGGAGATACGCAGTATTTT
d_gene: -; j_gene: TRBJ1-2; abundance: -; len: 15; v_gene: TRBV30; CDR3aa: CAWSVLRTSNYGYTF; CDR3nt: TGTGCCTGGAGTGTACTCCGGACAAGTAACTATGGCTACACCTTC
d_gene: -; j_gene: TRBJ2-1; abundance: -; len: 15; v_gene: TRBV5-1; CDR3aa: CASSKTQGRYNEQFF; CDR3nt: TGCGCCAGCAGCAAAACACAGGGTCGGTACAATGAGCAGTTCTTC
d_gene: -; j_gene: TRBJ1-2; abundance: -; len: 13; v_gene: TRBV29-1; CDR3aa: CSASDSTNYGYTF; CDR3nt: TGCAGCGCCTCCGACAGTACTAACTATGGCTACACCTTC
d_gene: -; j_gene: TRBJ2-7; abundance: -; len: 15; v_gene: TRBV18; CDR3aa: CASCLGQGGTYEQYF; CDR3nt: TGTGCCAGCTGCCTAGGGCAGGGTGGGACCTACGAGCAGTACTTC
d_gene: TRBD1; j_gene: TRBJ2-1; abundance: -; len: 14; v_gene: TRBV7-2; CDR3aa: CASSPRQGRNEQFF; CDR3nt: TGTGCCAGCAGCCCGCGACAGGGACGGAATGAGCAGTTCTTC
d_gene: TRBD1; j_gene: TRBJ1-2; abundance: -; len: 15; v_gene: TRBV11-2; CDR3aa: CASSKTGVKSEGYTF; CDR3nt: TGTGCCAGCAGCAAGACAGGGGTGAAAAGCGAAGGCTACACCTTC
d_gene: -; j_gene: TRBJ1-2; abundance: -; len: 12; v_gene: TRBV28; CDR3aa: CASSRTAYGYTF; CDR3nt: TGTGCCAGCAGTCGGACTGCCTATGGCTACACCTTC
d_gene: -; j_gene: TRBJ2-1; abundance: -; len: 14; v_gene: TRBV2; CDR3aa: CASSGLISYNEQFF; CDR3nt: TGTGCCAGCAGTGGACTCATCTCCTACAATGAGCAGTTCTTC
d_gene: -; j_gene: TRBJ2-2; abundance: -; len: 14; v_gene: TRBV7-3; CDR3aa: CASSRLGGAGELFF; CDR3nt: TGTGCCAGCAGCCGCCTGGGGGGAGCTGGGGAGCTGTTTTTT
d_gene: -; j_gene: TRBJ1-2; abundance: -; len: 14; v_gene: TRBV6-5; CDR3aa: CASSYRDRFYGYTF; CDR3nt: TGTGCCAGCAGTTACCGTGACAGGTTCTATGGCTACACCTTC
d_gene: TRBD1; j_gene: TRBJ2-1; abundance: -; len: 18; v_gene: TRBV5-1; CDR3aa: CASSLGGQGKNSENEQFF; CDR3nt: TGCGCCAGCAGCCTGGGGGGACAGGGGAAGAACTCGGAGAATGAGCAGTTCTTC
d_gene: -; j_gene: TRBJ2-7; abundance: -; len: 14; v_gene: TRBV5-4; CDR3aa: CASSLVGQGSKQYF; CDR3nt: TGTGCCAGCAGCTTGGTAGGGCAGGGAAGTAAGCAGTACTTC
d_gene: TRBD1; j_gene: TRBJ2-5; abundance: -; len: 13; v_gene: TRBV30; CDR3aa: CAWSTDRAGAQYF; CDR3nt: TGTGCCTGGAGTACGGACAGGGCAGGGGCCCAGTACTTC
d_gene: TRBD1; j_gene: TRBJ1-2; abundance: once; len: 14; v_gene: TRBV18; CDR3aa: CASSPRTGKLGYTF; CDR3nt: TGTGCCAGCTCACCAAGGACAGGGAAACTAGGCTACACCTTC
d_gene: -; j_gene: TRBJ2-3; abundance: -; len: 12; v_gene: TRBV5-1; CDR3aa: CASSPNQDTQYF; CDR3nt: TGCGCCAGCAGCCCAAATCAAGATACGCAGTATTTT
d_gene: TRBD2; j_gene: TRBJ2-3; abundance: -; len: 16; v_gene: TRBV11-3; CDR3aa: CASSSGTSGPQDTQYF; CDR3nt: TGTGCCAGCAGCTCTGGGACTAGCGGGCCTCAAGATACGCAGTATTTT
d_gene: -; j_gene: TRBJ1-1; abundance: -; len: 16; v_gene: TRBV2; CDR3aa: CASSLKTPGLNTEAFF; CDR3nt: TGTGCCAGCAGCCTCAAAACACCGGGACTCAACACTGAAGCTTTCTTT
d_gene: TRBD1; j_gene: TRBJ2-5; abundance: once; len: 14; v_gene: TRBV7-3; CDR3aa: CASGEGQGVETQYF; CDR3nt: TGTGCCAGCGGCGAGGGACAGGGTGTGGAGACCCAGTACTTC
d_gene: TRBD2; j_gene: TRBJ2-3; abundance: -; len: 14; v_gene: TRBV11-3; CDR3aa: CASSYSGSSDTQYF; CDR3nt: TGTGCCAGCAGTTATAGCGGGAGTTCAGATACGCAGTATTTT
d_gene: -; j_gene: TRBJ2-1; abundance: -; len: 15; v_gene: TRBV7-2; CDR3aa: CASSSGSGAYNEQFF; CDR3nt: TGTGCCAGCAGCTCAGGGTCGGGGGCCTACAATGAGCAGTTCTTC
d_gene: -; j_gene: TRBJ1-3; abundance: -; len: 14; v_gene: TRBV2; CDR3aa: CASSVGGFGNTIYF; CDR3nt: TGTGCCAGCAGTGTCGGGGGGTTTGGAAACACCATATATTTT
d_gene: TRBD1; j_gene: TRBJ1-5; abundance: once; len: 18; v_gene: TRBV27; CDR3aa: CASSPGTGGDQSNQPQHF; CDR3nt: TGTGCCAGCAGTCCCGGGACAGGGGGTGATCAGAGCAATCAGCCCCAGCATTTT
d_gene: -; j_gene: TRBJ2-7; abundance: -; len: 14; v_gene: TRBV30; CDR3aa: CAWSGVTNSYEQYF; CDR3nt: TGTGCCTGGAGTGGGGTGACAAACTCCTACGAGCAGTACTTC
d_gene: TRBD2; j_gene: TRBJ2-1; abundance: -; len: 15; v_gene: TRBV7-3; CDR3aa: CASSRTSGKYNEQFF; CDR3nt: TGTGCCAGCAGTCGGACTAGCGGGAAATACAATGAGCAGTTCTTC
d_gene: TRBD2; j_gene: TRBJ2-5; abundance: -; len: 18; v_gene: TRBV5-4; CDR3aa: CASSLLTSGGVGRETQYF; CDR3nt: TGTGCCAGCAGCTTGTTAACTAGCGGGGGGGTGGGGAGAGAGACCCAGTACTTC
d_gene: TRBD1; j_gene: TRBJ1-3; abundance: few; len: 13; v_gene: TRBV10-3; CDR3aa: CAIGTGGKNTIYF; CDR3nt: TGTGCCATAGGGACAGGGGGCAAAAACACCATATATTTT
d_gene: TRBD2; j_gene: TRBJ2-3; abundance: -; len: 18; v_gene: TRBV5-8; CDR3aa: CASSLRRATSGVTDTQYF; CDR3nt: TGTGCCAGCAGCTTGAGGAGGGCGACTAGCGGGGTCACAGATACGCAGTATTTT
d_gene: TRBD2; j_gene: TRBJ2-1; abundance: -; len: 17; v_gene: TRBV4-2; CDR3aa: CASSQDVSGGAHNEQFF; CDR3nt: TGTGCCAGCAGCCAAGATGTTAGCGGGGGGGCCCACAATGAGCAGTTCTTC
d_gene: -; j_gene: TRBJ1-3; abundance: -; len: 17; v_gene: TRBV15; CDR3aa: CATSSSLSGRSRNTIYF; CDR3nt: TGTGCCACCAGCAGTAGTCTTTCCGGGAGAAGCCGAAACACCATATATTTT